These 18 T cell receptor beta chains share one sample of origin, sequenced in a study of T cell responses to AZD1222 COVID-19 vaccine. Sequenced by immunoSEQ multiplex PCR; TCRdb stores in-frame clones only, minus some. The sample lists 180,000 or so clones, 94% occurring once. The source was peripheral blood, collected on day 0 of AZD1222 vaccination. Receptors were obtained from an adult in good health.

This sequence joins TRBV14 and TRBJ1-1; D unresolved. Trimming stripped 0 bases from V and 3 bases from J, with 5 bases between. Germline V gene lookup returns CDR1 SGHDN and CDR2 FVKESK. The CDR3 consists of 13 residues. The CDR3 DNA is TGTGCCAGCAGCCAAGACCTGGACACTGAAGCTTTCTTT. It codes for CASSQDLDTEAFF.

The CDR3 region is CSGRDSFQETQYF. CDR3 DNA sequence: TGCAGCGGCCGGGACAGTTTCCAAGAGACCCAGTACTTC. The chain joins TRBV29-1 to TRBJ2-5, with TRBD1 matching over 7 bases. Per the germline V gene, CDR1 is SQVTM and CDR2 is ANQGSEA. The CDR3 contains 13 residues. Unmatched junction bases numbered 6, after V lost 7 bases and J lost 1 base.

CDR3 DNA sequence: TGTGCCAGCAGCTTCATAAATCAGCCCCAGCATTTT. It encodes CASSFINQPQHF. The V gene is TRBV5-8, the J gene TRBJ1-5; D is ambiguous. The CDR3 is made up of 12 amino acids. V dropped 2 bases and J dropped 4 bases, with 4 bases sitting between them. The germline V gene has CDR1 SGHTS and CDR2 YDEGEE.

The chain is built from TRBV6-5 and TRBJ2-3; D unclear. Germline values: CDR1 MNHEY, CDR2 SVGAGI. CDR3 length: 12 amino acids. V was trimmed by 6 bases and J by 7 bases, leaving 11 bases between them. CDR3 in DNA: TGTGCCAGCAGGCTACCCCCAAATACGCAGTATTTT. Translating it yields CASRLPPNTQYF.

The V call is TRBV6-5, the J call TRBJ1-1; D call uncertain. Germline V CDR1 and CDR2: MNHEY, SVGAGI. The CDR3 totals 14 residues. Trimming stripped 0 bases from V and 4 bases from J, with 9 bases between. The CDR3 sequence: CASSYSWEGTEAFF. The CDR3, as DNA: TGTGCCAGCAGTTACTCTTGGGAAGGCACTGAAGCTTTCTTT.

This chain uses TRBV28 with TRBJ2-3; D may be TRBD1 (5 bases). Germline V gene sequence: CDR1 MDHEN, CDR2 SYDVKM. CDR3 length: 14 amino acids. Trimming removed 6 bases at V and 4 bases at J, with 14 bases between. CDR3 coding DNA: TGTGCCAGCAGCCGAGACAGAGAGGCAGATACGCAGTATTTT. Its protein is CASSRDREADTQYF.

The V and J genes are TRBV27 and TRBJ2-7, with a possible D match to TRBD2 (6 bases). This CDR3 has 16 residues. CDR1 is MNHEY, CDR2 SMNVEV, per germline (reference sequence). Trimming took off 6 bases at V and 0 bases at J, with 18 bases between the two ends. DNA for the CDR3: TGTGCCAGCAGGGACACGGGAGAGGGGCCCTCCTACGAGCAGTACTTC. This translates into CASRDTGEGPSYEQYF.

V gene TRBV6-5 combines with J gene TRBJ2-4; D uncertain. CDR3 length: 14 amino acids. The ends were cut back, 8 bases at V and 4 bases at J, with 15 bases in the middle. Germline V gives CDR1 MNHEY, CDR2 SVGAGI. CDR3 DNA sequence: TGTGCCAGCGTTAGAAACGACGAAAAAAACATTCAGTACTTC. Translation gives CASVRNDEKNIQYF.

The J gene is TRBJ2-2, the V gene TRBV3-1 (or the pseudogene TRBV3-2); D is unclear. V was cut by 1 base and J by 6 bases, with 12 bases left in between. This CDR3 has 15 amino acids. Germline CDR1 reads LGHDT; CDR2 reads YNNKEL (reference sequence). The CDR3 coding sequence is TGTGCCAGCAGCCAAGGAATTTGGGGTCCCGGGGAGCTGTTTTTT. Translated, it gives CASSQGIWGPGELFF.

The rearrangement joins TRBV4-1 to TRBJ1-1, with D possibly matching TRBD1 (5 bases). The CDR3 has 15 amino acids. Looked up from germline, CDR1 is MGHRA and CDR2 is YSYEKL. Trimming removed 5 bases at V and 1 base at J, with 14 bases between. As DNA, the CDR3 is TGCGCCAGCAGCTACAAGCCCAGGGAGAACACTGAAGCTTTCTTT. Translated: CASSYKPRENTEAFF.

This clone appeared a single time. The V call is TRBV7-8, the J call TRBJ2-7; 9 bases agree with TRBD1. The V gene end was trimmed by 4 bases and the J gene end by 5 bases; junction bases not matched to a gene: 12. The CDR3 runs to 16 residues. Germline V gene lookup returns CDR1 SGHVS and CDR2 FQNEAQ. The CDR3 region has the DNA TGTGCCAGCAGCTCACCCCTCCGGGACAGGGACCACGAGCAGTACTTC. Translating it yields CASSSPLRDRDHEQYF.

The rearrangement joins TRBV6-1 to TRBJ1-5; D is unresolved. The CDR3 extends over 14 amino acids. Deletions cut 0 bases from V and 7 bases from J, with 10 bases between. Per germline, CDR1 MNHNS and CDR2 SASEGT. The CDR3 DNA sequence: TGTGCCAGCAGTGAAGCGCTCATGGGCCAGCCCCAGCATTTT. As protein: CASSEALMGQPQHF.

The CDR3 here is CASSLKGASTEAFF. The CDR3 DNA reads as TGTGCCAGCAGCTTAAAAGGGGCGTCCACTGAAGCTTTCTTT. The chain combines TRBV7-9 with TRBJ1-1, with a weak D call TRBD1 (5 bases). The CDR3 runs 14 residues. Deletions cut 2 bases from V and 4 bases from J, with 11 bases between. Germline V gene lookup returns CDR1 SEHNR and CDR2 FQNEAQ (reference sequence). The variable domain in full, completed from reference TRBV7-9 and TRBJ1-1, reads DTGVSQNPRHKITKRGQNVTFRCDPISEHNRLYWYRQTLGQGPEFLTYFQNEAQLEKSRLLSDRFSAERPKGSFSTLEIQRTEQGDSAMYLCASSLKGASTEAFFGQGTRLTVV.

V usage is TRBV5-4 and J usage is TRBJ1-2, with D uncertain. Germline values: CDR1 SGHNT, CDR2 YYREEE (reference sequence). This CDR3 has 14 amino acids. V lost 0 bases, J lost 3 bases, and 9 bases lay in between. The CDR3 nucleotides are TGTGCCAGCAGCTTGGATGTTGGCGACTATGGCTACACCTTC. Translating it yields CASSLDVGDYGYTF.

The J gene is TRBJ2-1, the V gene TRBV15, with D unresolved. CDR3 length: 15 residues. Germline CDR1 reads LNHNV; CDR2 reads YYDKDF (reference sequence). V lost 0 bases, J lost 6 bases, and 12 bases lay in between. The CDR3 DNA sequence: TGTGCCACCAGCAGAGATTGGAGCGAGGCCAATGAGCAGTTCTTC. Translating gives CATSRDWSEANEQFF.

The J gene is TRBJ1-6, the V gene TRBV20-1, with D tentatively TRBD1 (5 bases). CDR1 DFQATT and CDR2 SNEGSKA come from the germline V gene (reference sequence). This CDR3 is built from 16 residues. The ends were cut back, 3 bases at V and 0 bases at J, with 12 bases in the middle. CDR3 nucleotide sequence: TGCAGTGCTAGTCCGGGGCCAAGCTCCTATAATTCACCCCTCCACTTT. Translating gives CSASPGPSSYNSPLHF.

The rearrangement links TRBV3-1 (or the pseudogene TRBV3-2) to TRBJ2-2, with a possible D match to TRBD2 (6 bases). The germline CDR1 and CDR2 sequences are LGHDT and YNNKEL (reference sequence). V shed 3 bases and J shed 5 bases, with 19 bases lying between them. CDR3 length equals 17 residues. The DNA of the CDR3 is TGTGCCAGCAGCCAGACCCAGGAGGGGACGGGAACCGGGGAGCTGTTTTTT. Its translation: CASSQTQEGTGTGELFF.

This clone was seen just once. The chain joins TRBV7-3 to TRBJ2-1; a weak D match, TRBD2 (6 bases). Germline V CDR1 and CDR2: SGHTA, FQGTGA. The CDR3 loop spans 12 amino acids. Trimming cost V 8 bases and J 7 bases, with 12 bases left between them. Here the CDR3 reads CASGAGKNEQFF. CDR3 DNA: TGTGCCAGCGGAGCGGGTAAAAATGAGCAGTTCTTC. Together with reference TRBV7-3 and TRBJ2-1, the CDR3 gives the full variable domain: GAGVSQTPSNKVTEKGKYVELRCDPISGHTALYWYRQSLGQGPEFLIYFQGTGAADDSGLPNDRFFAVRPEGSVSTLKIQRTERGDSAVYLCASGAGKNEQFFGPGTRLTVL.